This T cell receptor (beta chain) was recovered during a study of shared clonotypes between healthy human individuals. Germline lookup yields CDR1 SGHDN and CDR2 FVKESK. This CDR3 is 14 amino acids long. Trimming stripped 0 bases from V and 7 bases from J, with 10 bases between. Study-wide findings and caveats: Donors were few, which limited the genetic and exposure-history diversity represented.

This clone appeared a single time. Antigen unknown. Clones were read by immunoSEQ multiplex PCR, and TCRdb kept only the in-frame ones, dropping some. The data contain 2 million to 2.5 million clones, roughly 96% of them singletons. The TCR comes from a man aged 18 to 29 in good health. Sequenced input: naive CD4+ T cells sorted from blood. The subset denotes: CD45RA+ positively selected. J is TRBJ2-1 and V is TRBV14; no reliable D call. CDR3 nucleotide sequence: TGTGCCAGCAGCCAAGAGTTAATCGGGAATGAGCAGTTCTTC. Protein product: CASSQELIGNEQFF.